Following are 27 T cell receptor beta chains from one sample sequenced in a study of cytomegalovirus exposure and HLA in healthy donors (dated by TCRdb to about 2017). Libraries were made using the immunoSEQ multiplex PCR assay. A mixture of 60 forward primers for TCR Vbeta segments and 13 reverse primers for TCR Jbeta segments was used in the multiplex PCR. As stored in TCRdb, this immuneACCESS dataset retains in-frame rearrangements with V and J assigned. A fraction of the clones does not appear; measured against another copy, unresolved V genes explain less than half of the discrepancy, and the remainder lacks a known reason. Recorded for this sample are tens of thousands of clones; roughly 60% of them occurred a single time. 5.7% of the sample is taken by the ten largest. Sequenced input: PBMCs. The receptors were gathered from a man aged 25 to 40 in good health and CMV-seropositive.

The chain links TRBV28 to TRBJ1-1, with D perhaps TRBD1 (6 bases). The CDR3 spans 10 residues. The germline CDR1 and CDR2 sequences are MDHEN and SYDVKM. The V gene lost 6 bases and the J gene lost 7 bases, with 6 bases spanning the gap. The CDR3 DNA reads as TGTGCCAGCAGGGACAGTGAAGCTTTCTTT. This translates into CASRDSEAFF.

The rearrangement links TRBV4-2 to TRBJ1-5; D gene unclear. V lost 1 base, J lost 8 bases, and 12 bases lay in between. Per the germline V gene, CDR1 is LGHNA and CDR2 is YNFKEQ. There are 14 residues in the CDR3. CDR3 bases: TGTGCCAGCAGCCAAGTGAGGGCTGTAGAGCCCCAGCATTTT. It codes for CASSQVRAVEPQHF.

This clone occurred once. The chain combines TRBV30 with TRBJ1-1, with D uncertain. Germline CDR1 and CDR2: GTSNPN and SVGIG (reference sequence). The CDR3 is 14 residues long. The V gene lost 0 bases and the J gene lost 3 bases, with 11 bases spanning the gap. The CDR3 spells CAWSVGRGDTEAFF. The CDR3 coding sequence is TGTGCCTGGAGTGTAGGGCGGGGTGACACTGAAGCTTTCTTT.

This chain links TRBV7-3 with TRBJ2-6; D is possibly TRBD2 (6 bases). This CDR3 comprises 16 residues. Looked up from germline, CDR1 is SGHTA and CDR2 is FQGTGA. V dropped 3 bases and J dropped 0 bases, with 9 bases sitting between them. Here the CDR3 DNA reads TGTGCCAGCAGCTTCGACGGGGGCTCTGGGGCCAACGTCCTGACTTTC. It encodes CASSFDGGSGANVLTF.

The J gene is TRBJ2-2, the V gene TRBV28, with D perhaps TRBD2 (5 bases). The CDR3 covers 12 residues. V was shortened by 8 bases and J by 3 bases, with 7 bases between the two germline ends. Germline CDR1 MDHEN, CDR2 SYDVKM. CDR3 bases: TGTGCCAGCCGGCGGGACACCGGGGAGCTGTTTTTT. This translates into CASRRDTGELFF. Combining the CDR3 with reference TRBV28 and TRBJ2-2 gives the whole variable domain DVKVTQSSRYLVKRTGEKVFLECVQDMDHENMFWYRQDPGLGLRLIYFSYDVKMKEKGDIPEGYSVSREKKERFSLILESASTNQTSMYLCASRRDTGELFFGEGSRLTVL.

V gene TRBV5-5 combines with J gene TRBJ1-2; TRBD1 is a possible D gene (6 bases). This CDR3 spans 17 amino acids. Germline assignment: CDR1 SGHKS and CDR2 YYEKEE (reference sequence). The V and J ends lost 0 bases and 4 bases respectively, with 19 bases between them. The CDR3 here is CASSLEGHQGTAYGYTF. CDR3 nucleotide sequence: TGTGCCAGCAGCTTGGAGGGTCACCAGGGGACCGCCTATGGCTACACCTTC. The full variable domain, in which reference TRBV5-5 and TRBJ1-2 provide the parts outside the CDR3, is DAGVTQSPTHLIKTRGQQVTLRCSPISGHKSVSWYQQVLGQGPQFIFQYYEKEERGRGNFPDRFSARQFPNYSSELNVNALLLGDSALYLCASSLEGHQGTAYGYTFGSGTRLTVV.

The J gene is TRBJ2-1, the V gene TRBV4-2, with TRBD1 matching 10 bases. The J segment lost 5 bases and the V segment lost 0 bases, leaving 4 bases of the junction unmatched. The CDR3 is made up of 16 amino acids. Germline V gene data show CDR1 as LGHNA and CDR2 as YNFKEQ. The CDR3 DNA reads as TGTGCCAGCAGCCAAGATTGGACAGGGGGTAACAATGAGCAGTTCTTC. Its protein is CASSQDWTGGNNEQFF.

The chain employs TRBV10-3 and TRBJ1-1, with TRBD1 as a possible D gene (6 bases). The CDR3 is 13 amino acids. CDR1 is ENHRY, CDR2 SYGVKD, per germline. The V end lost 7 bases, the J end lost 0 bases, and 9 bases lay between the germline ends. The DNA of the CDR3 is TGTGCCATCATGTGGGACATGAACACTGAAGCTTTCTTT. Its protein product is CAIMWDMNTEAFF.

This chain uses TRBV9 with TRBJ2-2; a weak D match, TRBD1 (6 bases). The CDR3 extends over 15 amino acids. Trimming pared 3 bases from V and 0 bases from J, leaving 9 bases between. Per the germline V gene, CDR1 is SGDLS and CDR2 is YYNGEE. CDR3 loop: CASSEDSANTGELFF. In DNA form, the CDR3 reads TGTGCCAGCAGCGAGGACAGCGCGAACACCGGGGAGCTGTTTTTT.

The chain links TRBV5-1 to TRBJ1-1; TRBD1 agrees at 9 bases. Trimming took 0 bases from V and 0 from J; bases not matched to a gene: 0. Germline CDR1 SGHRS, CDR2 YFSETQ. This CDR3 contains 15 residues. Here the CDR3 DNA reads TGCGCCAGCAGCTTGGGGGACAGGGTGAACACTGAAGCTTTCTTT. Amino acid sequence: CASSLGDRVNTEAFF.

The genes are TRBV6-6 and TRBJ1-2; the match to TRBD1 covers 10 bases. The CDR3 extends over 15 amino acids. Per germline, CDR1 MNHNY and CDR2 SVGAGI (reference sequence). The J segment lost 5 bases and the V segment lost 1 base, leaving 4 bases of the junction unmatched. The DNA of the CDR3 is TGTGCCAGCAGTTACTGGGACAGGGGCGGGTATGGCTACACCTTC. It specifies CASSYWDRGGYGYTF.

Only a few counts were recorded for this clone. This sequence joins TRBV7-9 and TRBJ2-3; 7 positions agree with TRBD2. CDR1 is SEHNR, CDR2 FQNEAQ, per germline (reference sequence). Trimming at V came to 1 base and at J to 3 bases, leaving 4 bases not matched to a gene. This CDR3 is 15 amino acids long. The CDR3 region has the DNA TGTGCCAGCAGCTTAGGCAGTAGCGGGACAGATACGCAGTATTTT. This encodes CASSLGSSGTDTQYF.

This sequence joins TRBV15 and TRBJ2-5; TRBD1 is a possible D gene (5 bases). Germline CDR1 and CDR2: LNHNV and YYDKDF (reference sequence). Between the trimmed V and J ends, which lost 4 bases and 0 bases, there was a span of 12 bases. The CDR3 length is 15 residues. The CDR3 bases are TGTGCCACCAGCAAGGGGTGGCCAAACCAAGAGACCCAGTACTTC. It codes for CATSKGWPNQETQYF.

This clone ranks as medium-sized. J is TRBJ2-5 and V is TRBV6-1; the match to TRBD2 covers 10 bases. The CDR3 consists of 15 residues. With V trimmed by 3 bases and J by 5 bases, 6 bases remained unmatched. Germline CDR1 is MNHNS and CDR2 is SASEGT. The CDR3 DNA follows: TGTGCCAGCAGTGAGGAGCGGGGGGGCGTGGAGACCCAGTACTTC. Amino acid sequence: CASSEERGGVETQYF.

The chain combines TRBV7-9 with TRBJ2-3, with 8 bases fitting TRBD2. The germline gives CDR1 SEHNR, CDR2 FQNEAQ (reference sequence). The CDR3 has 15 amino acids. V lost 4 bases to trimming and J lost 0 bases; unmatched junction nucleotides: 3. In DNA, the CDR3 is TGTGCCAGCAGCTCACCTAGCGGGAGCACAGATACGCAGTATTTT. Encoded protein: CASSSPSGSTDTQYF. Looking up the rest from reference TRBV7-9 and TRBJ2-3 gives the full variable domain: DTGVSQNPRHKITKRGQNVTFRCDPISEHNRLYWYRQTLGQGPEFLTYFQNEAQLEKSRLLSDRFSAERPKGSFSTLEIQRTEQGDSAMYLCASSSPSGSTDTQYFGPGTRLTVL.

The genes are TRBV5-1 and TRBJ2-3; D gene unclear. The CDR3 extends over 12 amino acids. From germline, CDR1 is SGHRS and CDR2 YFSETQ. The ends were cut back, 1 base at V and 4 bases at J, with 4 bases in the middle. Here the CDR3 reads CASSLSSDTQYF. In DNA form, the CDR3 reads TGCGCCAGCAGCTTGTCCTCAGATACGCAGTATTTT.

The chain employs TRBV30 and TRBJ2-7; weak D call: TRBD1 (6 bases). The germline V gene has CDR1 GTSNPN and CDR2 SVGIG (reference sequence). The CDR3 length is 13 residues. The V end was cut by 3 bases, the J end by 0 bases, with 9 bases between. The CDR3 coding sequence is TGTGCCTGGAGCCGGGACAACTCCTACGAGCAGTACTTC. Protein: CAWSRDNSYEQYF.

CDR3 sequence reads: CAISETGMNTEAFF. The CDR3 region has the DNA TGTGCCATCAGTGAGACCGGTATGAACACTGAAGCTTTCTTT. The chain is built from TRBV10-3 and TRBJ1-1, with D hard to call. V was cut by 2 bases and J by 0 bases, with 7 bases left in between. The length of the CDR3 is 14 residues. Germline V gene lookup returns CDR1 ENHRY and CDR2 SYGVKD.

This chain joins TRBV5-6 and TRBJ2-7; 7 bases are a match to TRBD1. The CDR3 has 16 amino acids. Germline CDR1 reads SGHDT; CDR2 reads YYEEEE. V shed 3 bases, J shed 0 bases, and the junction held 9 bases outside the gene matches. CDR3 in DNA: TGTGCCAGCAGCTGGGCTACCGGGACAGTCTCCTACGAGCAGTACTTC. Protein product: CASSWATGTVSYEQYF. Drawing the rest from reference TRBV5-6 and TRBJ2-7, the complete variable domain is DAGVTQSPTHLIKTRGQQVTLRCSPKSGHDTVSWYQQALGQGPQFIFQYYEEEERQRGNFPDRFSGHQFPNYSSELNVNALLLGDSALYLCASSWATGTVSYEQYFGPGTRLTVT.

V and J are TRBV29-1 and TRBJ1-1, with 9 bases lining up with TRBD1. The junction had 6 bases not matched to a gene; V was cut back by 7 bases and J by 6 bases. Germline CDR1 and CDR2: SQVTM and ANQGSEA. The CDR3 is 12 amino acids. The DNA of the CDR3 is TGCAGCGCTGACAGGGGGGCCTCTGAAGCTTTCTTT. Translation gives CSADRGASEAFF.

This clone was found a few times. The rearrangement links TRBV27 to TRBJ2-3; a possible D gene is TRBD2 (5 bases). This CDR3 comprises 16 residues. Trimming left V 3 bases short and J 1 base short, with 14 bases between. Germline CDR1 and CDR2: MNHEY and SMNVEV (reference sequence). This chain's CDR3 is CASSLLGYGGTDTQYF. CDR3 nucleotide sequence: TGTGCCAGCAGTTTGTTAGGGTACGGGGGCACAGATACGCAGTATTTT.

The gene calls are TRBV7-6 and TRBJ1-3; a possible D gene is TRBD1 (5 bases). The CDR3 extends over 15 amino acids. Germline assignment: CDR1 SGHVS and CDR2 FNYEAQ. Trimming left V 1 base short and J 2 bases short, with 9 bases between. The DNA for the CDR3 is TGTGCCAGCAGCTTAGGTTCAGGGACTGGAAACACCATATATTTT. Protein sequence: CASSLGSGTGNTIYF.

This chain joins TRBV5-4 and TRBJ1-1; D ambiguous. This CDR3 spans 15 amino acids. Trimming stripped 0 bases from V and 5 bases from J, with 14 bases between. Germline CDR1 reads SGHNT; CDR2 reads YYREEE (reference sequence). CDR3 in amino acids: CASSLDSGVWTEAFF. CDR3 bases: TGTGCCAGCAGCTTGGATTCCGGGGTGTGGACTGAAGCTTTCTTT. The full variable domain, its missing parts supplied by reference TRBV5-4 and TRBJ1-1, is ETGVTQSPTHLIKTRGQQVTLRCSSQSGHNTVSWYQQALGQGPQFIFQYYREEENGRGNFPPRFSGLQFPNYSSELNVNALELDDSALYLCASSLDSGVWTEAFFGQGTRLTVV.

This clone was seen a single time. This chain connects TRBV9 to TRBJ2-2, with 7 nucleotides matching TRBD2. J gave up 5 bases and V 0 bases, and 7 bases lay outside the gene matches. The CDR3 consists of 16 residues. From germline, CDR1 is SGDLS and CDR2 YYNGEE. In DNA, the CDR3 is TGTGCCAGCAGCGTAGACCCACTCGGGGGGACCGGGGAGCTGTTTTTT. Its protein is CASSVDPLGGTGELFF. The variable domain in full, with the rest retrieved from reference TRBV9 and TRBJ2-2, is DSGVTQTPKHLITATGQRVTLRCSPRSGDLSVYWYQQSLDQGLQFLIQYYNGEERAKGNILERFSAQQFPDLHSELNLSSLELGDSALYFCASSVDPLGGTGELFFGEGSRLTVL.

This chain joins TRBV28 and TRBJ2-4; D perhaps matches TRBD2 (6 bases). Between the trimmed V and J ends, which lost 3 bases and 0 bases, there was a span of 15 bases. Germline V gene sequence: CDR1 MDHEN, CDR2 SYDVKM. This CDR3 has 17 amino acids. In nucleotides, the CDR3 is TGTGCCAGCAGTTTTTATAGGGAGGCGGGAGCCAAAAACATTCAGTACTTC. Translating gives CASSFYREAGAKNIQYF. The full variable domain, completed using reference TRBV28 and TRBJ2-4, is DVKVTQSSRYLVKRTGEKVFLECVQDMDHENMFWYRQDPGLGLRLIYFSYDVKMKEKGDIPEGYSVSREKKERFSLILESASTNQTSMYLCASSFYREAGAKNIQYFGAGTRLSVL.

V is TRBV5-6 and J is TRBJ1-1; TRBD1 aligns across 8 bases. The CDR3 runs to 14 residues. With 4 bases clipped from V and 4 bases from J, the junction kept 6 bases outside the gene matches. Germline V gene lookup returns CDR1 SGHDT and CDR2 YYEEEE. In DNA, the CDR3 is TGTGCCAGCAGCCTAGGACAGGGCTCCACTGAAGCTTTCTTT. Its protein product is CASSLGQGSTEAFF. The full variable domain, rest sourced from reference TRBV5-6 and TRBJ1-1, is DAGVTQSPTHLIKTRGQQVTLRCSPKSGHDTVSWYQQALGQGPQFIFQYYEEEERQRGNFPDRFSGHQFPNYSSELNVNALLLGDSALYLCASSLGQGSTEAFFGQGTRLTVV.

The chain joins TRBV29-1 to TRBJ2-1; D is perhaps TRBD2 (5 bases). V lost 6 bases to trimming and J lost 3 bases, with 15 bases between them. Per germline, CDR1 SQVTM and CDR2 ANQGSEA. The CDR3 extends over 14 amino acids. Here the CDR3 reads CSVSPGVRYNEQFF. The CDR3 DNA reads as TGCAGCGTCTCCCCCGGGGTCCGCTACAATGAGCAGTTCTTC.